This T cell receptor (beta chain) was sequenced during a study of blood T cells in healthy people across ages. On the study more broadly: With template switching, about one barcoded beta molecule was captured per two T cells.

Primers used in a second PCR of about 7 to 12 cycles were a sample-barcoded 5' primer and a J-beta primer mix. TCRdb analysed the 5' RACE reads with MiXCR anew, one entry per CDR3 protein. Of hundreds of thousands of distinct CDR3 sequences in the sample, 46% were seen once. Study-wide results and limits: Investigators viewed diversity estimates from one million T cells as underestimates, the study reported. Observed TCR beta diversity showed a strong correlation with the percentage of naive T cells as measured by flow cytometry. CMV status of donors was not determined, possibly confounding expanded clonotype changes.

Regarding this clonotype: Its antigen is not identified.

This CDR3 spans 13 amino acids. Germline V CDR1 and CDR2: MDHEN, SYDVKM. V lost 6 bases and J lost 6, with 15 bases in between. This chain joins TRBV28 and TRBJ2-7; tentative D call: TRBD1 (6 bases). Sequencing was done on a sample of blood. The source of this sequence is an elderly man in good health. For the CDR3, the DNA is TGTGCCAGCAGGGATACAGGGTTCGCCGAGCAGTACTTC. Residues: CASRDTGFAEQYF. The whole variable domain, remainder taken from reference TRBV28 and TRBJ2-7, is DVKVTQSSRYLVKRTGEKVFLECVQDMDHENMFWYRQDPGLGLRLIYFSYDVKMKEKGDIPEGYSVSREKKERFSLILESASTNQTSMYLCASRDTGFAEQYFGPGTRLTVT.